This T cell receptor (beta chain) stems from a study of shared clonotypes between healthy human individuals. About the research overall: Aged between 18 and 49, the donors were two women and a few men.

The CDR3 sequence is 14 residues long. The V segment lost 5 bases and the J segment 3 bases; nucleotides outside the gene matches: 5. Germline CDR1 reads SGHNT; CDR2 reads YENEEA. Naive CD8 isolation took CD45RO-negative cells positively selected for CCR7 and excluded terminally differentiated effector memory CD45RA+ cells. Study-level points and caveats: Enrolling few donors narrowed the genetic and exposure-history diversity that was represented.

On this clone: Its target is unknown.

A deep-level run was used for the assay. The method was immunoSEQ multiplex PCR; TCRdb's version includes in-frame clones alone and lacks a portion of them. The table has 660,000 or so clones, about 96% seen once. The receptor was derived from a woman aged 25 to 45 in good health. The material sequenced was naive CD8+ T cells sorted from blood. The chain carries TRBV11-3 and TRBJ2-7, with 9 bases identical to TRBD1. DNA of the CDR3: TGTGCCAGCAGCCCGCGGGGACAGGGCTACGAGCAGTACTTC. It translates to CASSPRGQGYEQYF.